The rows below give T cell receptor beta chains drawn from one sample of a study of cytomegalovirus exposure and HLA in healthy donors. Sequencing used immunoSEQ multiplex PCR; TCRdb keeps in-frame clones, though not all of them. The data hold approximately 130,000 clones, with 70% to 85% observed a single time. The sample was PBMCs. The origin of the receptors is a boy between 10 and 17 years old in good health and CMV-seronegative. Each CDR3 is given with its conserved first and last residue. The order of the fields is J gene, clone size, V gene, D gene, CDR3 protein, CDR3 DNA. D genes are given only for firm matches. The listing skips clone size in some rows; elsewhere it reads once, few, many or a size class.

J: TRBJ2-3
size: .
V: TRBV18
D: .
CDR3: CASSPFMRDTQYF
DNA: TGTGCCAGCTCACCATTTATGAGAGATACGCAGTATTTT

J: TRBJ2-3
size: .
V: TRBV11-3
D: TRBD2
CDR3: CASSYSPGLAGITDTQYF
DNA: TGTGCCAGCAGCTACTCTCCGGGACTAGCGGGAATCACAGATACGCAGTATTTT

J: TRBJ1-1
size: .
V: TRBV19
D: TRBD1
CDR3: CASSILGTGWTTEAFF
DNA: TGTGCCAGTAGTATCCTTGGGACAGGGTGGACAACTGAAGCTTTCTTT

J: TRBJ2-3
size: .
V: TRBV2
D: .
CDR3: CASSGNPTTTDTQYF
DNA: TGTGCCAGCTCAGGGAATCCCACCACCACAGATACGCAGTATTTT

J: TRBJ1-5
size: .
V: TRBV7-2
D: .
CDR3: CASSLRASNQPQHF
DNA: TGTGCCAGCAGCCTCAGGGCGAGCAATCAGCCCCAGCATTTT

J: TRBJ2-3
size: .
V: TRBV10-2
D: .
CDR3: CATQAAGSADTQYF
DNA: TGCGCCACCCAGGCGGCCGGGAGTGCAGATACGCAGTATTTT

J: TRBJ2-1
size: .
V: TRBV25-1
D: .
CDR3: CASTNGQTTYNEQFF
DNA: TGTGCCAGCACTAACGGACAAACTACCTACAATGAGCAGTTCTTC

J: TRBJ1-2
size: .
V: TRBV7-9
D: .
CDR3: CASSLAAGNNYGYTF
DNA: TGTGCCAGCAGCTTAGCGGCAGGGAATAACTATGGCTACACCTTC

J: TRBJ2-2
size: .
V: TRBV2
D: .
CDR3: CASSDRDTGEPFF
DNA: TGTGCCAGCAGTGATCGTGACACCGGGGAGCCGTTTTTT

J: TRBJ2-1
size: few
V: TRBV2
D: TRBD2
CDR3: CASSGALAGGRYNEQFF
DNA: TGTGCCAGCAGTGGTGCCCTAGCGGGAGGGCGGTACAATGAGCAGTTCTTC

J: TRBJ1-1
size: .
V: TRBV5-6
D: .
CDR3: CASSALLGLGEDTEAFF
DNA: TGTGCCAGCAGCGCTCTCCTGGGCCTCGGGGAGGACACTGAAGCTTTCTTT

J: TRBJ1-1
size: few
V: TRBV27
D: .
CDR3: CASSLRPFNTEAFF
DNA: TGTGCCAGCAGTTTACGTCCGTTCAACACTGAAGCTTTCTTT

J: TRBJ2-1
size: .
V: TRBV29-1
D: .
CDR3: CSVKQSWGVNYNEQFF
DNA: TGCAGCGTTAAGCAAAGTTGGGGAGTGAACTACAATGAGCAGTTCTTC

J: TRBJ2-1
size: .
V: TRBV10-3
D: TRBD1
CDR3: CAARQGNNEQFF
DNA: TGTGCCGCTCGACAGGGAAACAATGAGCAGTTCTTC

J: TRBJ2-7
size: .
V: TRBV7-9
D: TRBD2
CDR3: CASSAGEDEQYF
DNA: TGTGCCAGCAGCGCGGGAGAAGACGAGCAGTACTTC

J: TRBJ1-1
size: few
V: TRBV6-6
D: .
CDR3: CASSPPGGETEAFF
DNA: TGTGCCAGCAGCCCTCCCGGAGGGGAGACTGAAGCTTTCTTT

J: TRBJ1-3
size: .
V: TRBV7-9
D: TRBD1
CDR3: CASSLAGTGAGNTIYF
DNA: TGTGCCAGCAGCTTAGCGGGGACAGGGGCTGGAAACACCATATATTTT

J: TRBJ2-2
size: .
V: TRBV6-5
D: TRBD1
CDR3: CASTLDRGSTGELFF
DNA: TGTGCCAGCACCTTAGACAGGGGAAGTACCGGGGAGCTGTTTTTT

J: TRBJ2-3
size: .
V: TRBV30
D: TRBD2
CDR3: CAWATSGVNTQYF
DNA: TGTGCCTGGGCGACTAGCGGAGTGAATACGCAGTATTTT

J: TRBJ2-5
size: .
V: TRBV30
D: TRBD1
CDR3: CAWNGDRTAQETQYF
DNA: TGTGCCTGGAATGGGGACAGGACAGCGCAAGAGACCCAGTACTTC

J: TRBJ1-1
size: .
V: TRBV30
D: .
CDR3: CAWTDGGRGEAFF
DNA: TGTGCCTGGACCGACGGGGGACGTGGTGAAGCTTTCTTT

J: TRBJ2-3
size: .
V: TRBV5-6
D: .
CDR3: CASSFRWPDTQYF
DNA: TGTGCCAGCAGCTTCCGCTGGCCAGATACGCAGTATTTT

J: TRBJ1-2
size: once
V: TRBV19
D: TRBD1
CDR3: CASSRQGYGGGYTF
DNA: TGTGCCAGTAGTCGACAGGGTTACGGGGGTGGCTACACCTTC

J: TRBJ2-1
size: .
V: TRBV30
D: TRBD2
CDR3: CAWVSGAWGEQFF
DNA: TGTGCCTGGGTTAGCGGGGCTTGGGGTGAGCAGTTCTTC

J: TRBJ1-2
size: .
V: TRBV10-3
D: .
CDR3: CAISESIGYGYTF
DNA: TGTGCCATCAGTGAGTCGATCGGGTATGGCTACACCTTC